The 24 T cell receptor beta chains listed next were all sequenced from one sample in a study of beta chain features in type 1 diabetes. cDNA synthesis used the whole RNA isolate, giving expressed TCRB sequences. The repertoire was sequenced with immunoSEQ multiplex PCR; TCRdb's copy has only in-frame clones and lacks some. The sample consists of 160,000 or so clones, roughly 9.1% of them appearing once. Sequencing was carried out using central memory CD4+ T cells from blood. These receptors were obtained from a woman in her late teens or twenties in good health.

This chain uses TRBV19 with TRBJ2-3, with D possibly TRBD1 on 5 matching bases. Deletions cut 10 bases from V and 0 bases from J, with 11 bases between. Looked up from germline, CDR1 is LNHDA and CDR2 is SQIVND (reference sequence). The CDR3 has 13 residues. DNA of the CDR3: TGTGCCACCGAGGACATTAGCACAGATACGCAGTATTTT. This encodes CATEDISTDTQYF.

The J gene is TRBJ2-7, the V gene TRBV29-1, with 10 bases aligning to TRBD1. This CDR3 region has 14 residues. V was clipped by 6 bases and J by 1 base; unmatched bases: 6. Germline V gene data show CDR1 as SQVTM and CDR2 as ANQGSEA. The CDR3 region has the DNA TGCAGCGTAGTTCGACAGGGGGCTTCCTACGAGCAGTACTTC. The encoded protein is CSVVRQGASYEQYF.

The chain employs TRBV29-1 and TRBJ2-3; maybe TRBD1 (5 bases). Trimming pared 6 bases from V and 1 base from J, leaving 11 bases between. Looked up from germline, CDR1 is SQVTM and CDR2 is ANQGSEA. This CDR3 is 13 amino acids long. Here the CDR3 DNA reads TGCAGCGTCGACCAGGGCGGCACAGATACGCAGTATTTT. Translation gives CSVDQGGTDTQYF.

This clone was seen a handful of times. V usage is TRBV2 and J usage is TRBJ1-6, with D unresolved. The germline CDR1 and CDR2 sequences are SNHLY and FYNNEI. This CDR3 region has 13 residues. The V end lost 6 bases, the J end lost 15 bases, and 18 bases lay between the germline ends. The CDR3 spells CASRALGRRDLHF. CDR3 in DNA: TGTGCCAGCAGAGCCCTGGGAAGACGGGACCTCCACTTT. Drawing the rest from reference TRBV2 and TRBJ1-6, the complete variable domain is EPEVTQTPSHQVTQMGQEVILRCVPISNHLYFYWYRQILGQKVEFLVSFYNNEISEKSEIFDDQFSVERPDGSNFTLKIRSTKLEDSAMYFCASRALGRRDLHFGNGTRLTVT.

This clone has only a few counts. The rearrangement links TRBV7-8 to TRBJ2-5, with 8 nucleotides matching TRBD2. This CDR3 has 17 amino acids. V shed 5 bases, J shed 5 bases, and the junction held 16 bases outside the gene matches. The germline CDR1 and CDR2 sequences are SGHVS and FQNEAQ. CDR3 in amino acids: CASSLRTAGGRGETQYF. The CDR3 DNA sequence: TGTGCCAGCAGCCTGCGTACGGCGGGGGGCCGGGGGGAGACCCAGTACTTC.

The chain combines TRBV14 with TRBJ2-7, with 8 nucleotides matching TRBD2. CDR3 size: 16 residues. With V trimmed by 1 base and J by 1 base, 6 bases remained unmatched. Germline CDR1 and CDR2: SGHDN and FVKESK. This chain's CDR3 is CASSQAGRGVSYEQYF. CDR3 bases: TGTGCCAGCAGCCAAGCGGGGCGGGGGGTTTCCTACGAGCAGTACTTC.

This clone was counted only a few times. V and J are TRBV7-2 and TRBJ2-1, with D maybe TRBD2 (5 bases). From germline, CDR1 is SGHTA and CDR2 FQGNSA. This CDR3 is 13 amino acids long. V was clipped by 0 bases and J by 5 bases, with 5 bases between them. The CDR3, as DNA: TGTGCCAGCAGCTTAGCGCGGGACAATGAGCAGTTCTTC. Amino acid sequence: CASSLARDNEQFF.

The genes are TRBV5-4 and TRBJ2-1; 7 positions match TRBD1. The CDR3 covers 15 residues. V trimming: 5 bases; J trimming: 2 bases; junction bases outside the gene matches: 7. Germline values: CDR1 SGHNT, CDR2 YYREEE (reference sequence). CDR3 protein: CASRLDRPTYNEQFF. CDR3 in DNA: TGTGCCAGCAGACTGGACAGGCCTACCTACAATGAGCAGTTCTTC.

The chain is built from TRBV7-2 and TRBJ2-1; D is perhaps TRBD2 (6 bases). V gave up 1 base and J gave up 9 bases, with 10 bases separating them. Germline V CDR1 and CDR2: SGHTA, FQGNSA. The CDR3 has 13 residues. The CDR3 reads CASSLEGGIEQFF. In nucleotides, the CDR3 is TGTGCCAGCAGCTTAGAAGGCGGGATTGAGCAGTTCTTC.

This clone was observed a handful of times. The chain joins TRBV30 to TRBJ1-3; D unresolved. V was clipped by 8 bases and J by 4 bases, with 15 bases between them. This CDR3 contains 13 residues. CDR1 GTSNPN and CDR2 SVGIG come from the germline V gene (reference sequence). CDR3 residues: CALRESGGNTIYF. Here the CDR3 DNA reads TGTGCCCTTCGAGAAAGCGGCGGAAACACCATATATTTT.

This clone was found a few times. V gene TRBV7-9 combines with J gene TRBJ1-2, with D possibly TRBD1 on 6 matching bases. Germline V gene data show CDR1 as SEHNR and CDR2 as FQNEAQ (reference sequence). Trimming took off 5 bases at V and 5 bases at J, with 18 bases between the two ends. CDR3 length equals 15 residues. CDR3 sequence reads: CASSLGAGPTYGYTF. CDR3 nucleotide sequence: TGTGCCAGCAGCCTGGGGGCAGGACCGACTTATGGCTACACCTTC.

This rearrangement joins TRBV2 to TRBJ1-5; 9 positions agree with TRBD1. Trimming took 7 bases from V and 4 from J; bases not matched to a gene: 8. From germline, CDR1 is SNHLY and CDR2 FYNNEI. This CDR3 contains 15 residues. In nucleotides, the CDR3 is TGTGCCAGCACCTATTGGACAGGGGTTAATCAGCCCCAGCATTTT. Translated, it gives CASTYWTGVNQPQHF.

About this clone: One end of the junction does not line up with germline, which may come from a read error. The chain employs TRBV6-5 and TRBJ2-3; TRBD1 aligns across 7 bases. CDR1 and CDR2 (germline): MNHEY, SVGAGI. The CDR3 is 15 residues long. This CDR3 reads CAISTTGADTDTQYF. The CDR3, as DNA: TGTGCCATCAGTACCACAGGGGCCGACACAGATACGCAGTATTTT.

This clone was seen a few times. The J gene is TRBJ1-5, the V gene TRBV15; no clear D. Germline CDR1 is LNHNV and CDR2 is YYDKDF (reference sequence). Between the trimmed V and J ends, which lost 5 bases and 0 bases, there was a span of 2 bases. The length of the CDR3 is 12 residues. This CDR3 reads CATSYSNQPQHF. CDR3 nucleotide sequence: TGTGCCACCAGCTATAGCAATCAGCCCCAGCATTTT.

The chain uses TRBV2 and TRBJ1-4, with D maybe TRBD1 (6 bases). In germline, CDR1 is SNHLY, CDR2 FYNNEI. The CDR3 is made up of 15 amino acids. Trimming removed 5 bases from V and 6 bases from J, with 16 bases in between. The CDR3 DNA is TGTGCCAGCAGTCTTCGTAGGGGGACGGATGAAAAACTGTTTTTT. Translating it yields CASSLRRGTDEKLFF.

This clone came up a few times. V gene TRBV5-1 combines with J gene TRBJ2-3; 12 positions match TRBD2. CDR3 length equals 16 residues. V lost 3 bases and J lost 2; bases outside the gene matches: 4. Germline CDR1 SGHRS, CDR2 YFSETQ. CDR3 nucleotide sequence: TGCGCCAGCAGCTCCGGACTAGCGGGAAACACAGATACGCAGTATTTT. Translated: CASSSGLAGNTDTQYF. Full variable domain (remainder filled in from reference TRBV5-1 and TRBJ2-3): KAGVTQTPRYLIKTRGQQVTLSCSPISGHRSVSWYQQTPGQGLQFLFEYFSETQRNKGNFPGRFSGRQFSNSRSEMNVSTLELGDSALYLCASSSGLAGNTDTQYFGPGTRLTVL.

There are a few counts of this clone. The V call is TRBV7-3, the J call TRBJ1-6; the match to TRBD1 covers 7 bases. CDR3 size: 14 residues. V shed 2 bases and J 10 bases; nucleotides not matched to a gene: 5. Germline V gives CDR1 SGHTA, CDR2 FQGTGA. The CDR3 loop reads CASSLQGERSPLHF. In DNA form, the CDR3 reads TGTGCCAGCAGCTTACAGGGGGAACGGTCACCCCTCCACTTT.

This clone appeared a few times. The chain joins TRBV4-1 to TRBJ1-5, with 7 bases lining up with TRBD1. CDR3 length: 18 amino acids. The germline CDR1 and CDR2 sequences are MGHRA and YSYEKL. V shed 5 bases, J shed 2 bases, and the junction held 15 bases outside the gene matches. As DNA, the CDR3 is TGCGCCAGCAGCACCCGACAGGGATCCTCCCATGGCAATCAGCCCCAGCATTTT. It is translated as CASSTRQGSSHGNQPQHF.

CDR3 in DNA: TGTGCCAGCAGTTTAAACAGGGAAAATCAGCCCCAGCATTTT. Translating gives CASSLNRENQPQHF. This chain uses TRBV6-8 with TRBJ1-5; D possibly corresponds to TRBD1 (6 bases). CDR3 size: 14 residues. Germline loops: CDR1 MNHGY, CDR2 SAAAGT. Trimming stripped 4 bases from V and 4 bases from J, with 11 bases between.

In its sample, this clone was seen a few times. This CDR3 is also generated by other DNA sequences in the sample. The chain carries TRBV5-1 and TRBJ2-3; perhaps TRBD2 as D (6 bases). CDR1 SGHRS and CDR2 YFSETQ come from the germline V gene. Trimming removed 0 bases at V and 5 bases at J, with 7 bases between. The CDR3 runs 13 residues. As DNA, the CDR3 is TGCGCCAGCAGCTTGGCCGGGGGAGATACGCAGTATTTT. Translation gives CASSLAGGDTQYF.

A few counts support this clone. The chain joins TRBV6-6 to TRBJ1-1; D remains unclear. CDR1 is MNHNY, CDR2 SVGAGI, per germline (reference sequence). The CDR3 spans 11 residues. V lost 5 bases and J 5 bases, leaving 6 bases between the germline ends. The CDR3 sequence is CASSRGTEAFF. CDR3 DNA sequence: TGTGCCAGCAGTAGAGGGACTGAAGCTTTCTTT.

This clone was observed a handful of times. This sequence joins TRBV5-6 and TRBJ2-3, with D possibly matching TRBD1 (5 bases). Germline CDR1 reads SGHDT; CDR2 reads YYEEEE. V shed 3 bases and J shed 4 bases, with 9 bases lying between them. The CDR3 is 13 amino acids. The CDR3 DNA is TGTGCCAGCAGCTCTACAGGCGCAGATACGCAGTATTTT. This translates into CASSSTGADTQYF.

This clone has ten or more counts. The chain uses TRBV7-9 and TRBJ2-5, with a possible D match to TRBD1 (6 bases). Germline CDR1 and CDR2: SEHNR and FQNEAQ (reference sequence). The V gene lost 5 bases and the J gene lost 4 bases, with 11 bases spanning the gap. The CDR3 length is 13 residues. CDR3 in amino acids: CASSEDSTETQYF. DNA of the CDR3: TGTGCCAGCAGCGAGGACAGTACAGAGACCCAGTACTTC.

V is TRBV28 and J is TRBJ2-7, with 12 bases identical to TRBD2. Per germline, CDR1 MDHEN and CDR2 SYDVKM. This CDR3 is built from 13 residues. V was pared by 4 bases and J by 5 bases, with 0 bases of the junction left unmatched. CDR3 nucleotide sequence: TGTGCCAGCAGTTGGACTAGCGGGAACGAGCAGTACTTC. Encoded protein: CASSWTSGNEQYF.